This T cell receptor beta chain appears in the sequencing data of a study of cytomegalovirus exposure and HLA in healthy donors. This clone has just one count. Other DNA sequences in the sample encode the same CDR3. PCR primers comprised 60 Vbeta and 13 Jbeta primers. Profiled with immunoSEQ multiplex PCR; TCRdb holds only in-frame clones, not every one. The data contain roughly 120,000 clones, more than 60% of them singletons. The V and J ends lost 5 bases and 7 bases respectively, with 14 bases between them. Per germline, CDR1 SGHTA and CDR2 FQGNSA. This CDR3 region has 13 residues. The TCR comes from a woman between 35 and 50 years old in good health and CMV-seropositive. Sample: PBMCs. V usage is TRBV7-2 and J usage is TRBJ1-2; D uncertain. CDR3 amino acids: CASSLEQRIGYTF. DNA of the CDR3: TGTGCCAGCAGCCTAGAACAGCGGATTGGCTACACCTTC.